The rows below give T cell receptor beta chains drawn from one sample of a study of shared clonotypes between healthy human individuals. Some clones are missing from TCRdb's copy, which holds only in-frame ones; the method was immunoSEQ multiplex PCR. The table includes some 580,000 clones, around 97% detected once. The specimen sequenced was naive CD4+ T cells sorted from blood. Every receptor here comes from a woman between 25 and 40 years old in good health. Each CDR3 is given with its conserved first and last residue. D genes are given only for firm matches. Clone size is stated in some rows and not others, as once, few, many or a class when expanded.

CDR3 length	clone size	V gene	D gene	J gene	CDR3 DNA	CDR3 protein
14	.	TRBV5-6	.	TRBJ2-7	TGTGCCAGCAGCTTCCCAGGGGCCTCCTACGAGCAGTACTTC	CASSFPGASYEQYF
15	.	TRBV4-2	.	TRBJ2-5	TGTGCCAGCAGCCCGAAAGACTCGAAGGCAGAGACCCAGTACTTC	CASSPKDSKAETQYF
13	.	TRBV2	.	TRBJ1-5	TGTGCCAGCAGTGGGGAGAGCAATCAGCCCCAGCATTTT	CASSGESNQPQHF
15	.	TRBV9	.	TRBJ1-5	TGTGCCAGCAGCGCTGTCCCGGGGGGCGGTCAGCCCCAGCATTTT	CASSAVPGGGQPQHF
14	.	TRBV29-1	TRBD1	TRBJ2-7	TGCAGCGTTGAAACAGGGGAGTTCTCCTACGAGCAGTACTTC	CSVETGEFSYEQYF
14	few	TRBV19	TRBD1	TRBJ2-7	TGTGCCAGTAGTGTGGACAGGGGTCTATACGAGCAGTACTTC	CASSVDRGLYEQYF
14	.	TRBV28	TRBD1	TRBJ1-3	TGTGCCAGCAGCTTAACAGGGGACGGAAACACCATATATTTT	CASSLTGDGNTIYF
16	.	TRBV7-9	.	TRBJ2-7	TGTGCCAGCAGCGCCCTGCTAGGGGAACGGGCGTACGAGCAGTACTTC	CASSALLGERAYEQYF
13	.	TRBV19	.	TRBJ1-1	TGTGCCACCTCCTTGGAGGGGAGCACTGAAGCTTTCTTT	CATSLEGSTEAFF
14	.	TRBV2	.	TRBJ1-1	TGTGCCAGCAAATATGGACAGTCAGATCCTGAAGCTTTCTTT	CASKYGQSDPEAFF
15	.	TRBV5-1	.	TRBJ1-4	TGCGCCAGCAGCCAGGGTCGTGAGTGGGGGGAAAAACTGTTTTTT	CASSQGREWGEKLFF
16	.	TRBV11-3	.	TRBJ1-3	TGTGCCAGCAGCCGACGGTACAAAAGAACTGGAAACACCATATATTTT	CASSRRYKRTGNTIYF
15	once	TRBV5-1	TRBD2	TRBJ2-7	TGCGCCAGCAGCGCCGTAGCGGGACTCTCCTACGAGCAGTACTTC	CASSAVAGLSYEQYF
15	.	TRBV19	TRBD1	TRBJ1-5	TGTGCCAGTAGTCCCGACAGGGGGCGTAATCAGCCCCAGCATTTT	CASSPDRGRNQPQHF
15	.	TRBV9	.	TRBJ1-1	TGTGCCAGCAGCGTAGGGGTCAGAGAGAACACTGAAGCTTTCTTT	CASSVGVRENTEAFF
14	.	TRBV7-2	TRBD1	TRBJ1-1	TGTGCCAGCAGCCTAAGGGGGCAAGGCACTGAAGCTTTCTTT	CASSLRGQGTEAFF
17	.	TRBV5-6	TRBD1	TRBJ1-1	TGTGCCAGCAGAATGGGGGCGGCAGGGGGCATGAACACTGAAGCTTTCTTT	CASRMGAAGGMNTEAFF
15	.	TRBV28	.	TRBJ2-1	TGTGCCAGCAGTTTTCCCAGGGGCCCCTACAATGAGCAGTTCTTC	CASSFPRGPYNEQFF
15	.	TRBV7-9	TRBD1	TRBJ1-1	TGTGCCAGCAGGTACGCGACAGGGGGGACCACTGAAGCTTTCTTT	CASRYATGGTTEAFF
16	.	TRBV7-9	TRBD2	TRBJ2-2	TGTGCCAGCAGCCCCCCTAGCGGCGCGAACACCGGGGAGCTGTTTTTT	CASSPPSGANTGELFF
15	.	TRBV6-5	TRBD1	TRBJ1-4	TGTGCCAGCAGTTACAGGGGGCCACCTAATGAAAAACTGTTTTTT	CASSYRGPPNEKLFF
16	.	TRBV5-1	.	TRBJ2-7	TGCGCCAGCAGCTTGTCATTAGCGGGACAGACCTACGAGCAGTACTTC	CASSLSLAGQTYEQYF
18	.	TRBV18	TRBD2	TRBJ2-1	TGTGCCAGCTCACCACGAGGAGGAGCGGGAAGGACCCACGATGAGCAGTTCTTC	CASSPRGGAGRTHDEQFF
14	.	TRBV30	TRBD1	TRBJ1-4	TGTGCCTGGAGCCCCGGGACAGGGAATGAAAAACTGTTTTTT	CAWSPGTGNEKLFF
18	once	TRBV7-9	.	TRBJ2-7	TGTGCCAGCAGCTTAGCGTCTTTGGTCCGAGGCCAGAACTACGAGCAGTACTTC	CASSLASLVRGQNYEQYF
16	once	TRBV5-1	.	TRBJ2-1	TGCGCCAGCAGCTTGGGCGCGGGCGGCTCCTACAATGAGCAGTTCTTC	CASSLGAGGSYNEQFF
14	few	TRBV2	TRBD1	TRBJ1-5	TGTGCCAGCAGTCCTGGACAGGGAGGGCAGCCCCAGCATTTT	CASSPGQGGQPQHF
14	once	TRBV27	.	TRBJ2-4	TGTGCCAGCAGTTCCGAGCTAGCCAAAAACATTCAGTACTTC	CASSSELAKNIQYF
14	once	TRBV11-2	TRBD1	TRBJ2-1	TGTGCCAGCAGCTTGCGCCAGGGGGCCAATGAGCAGTTCTTC	CASSLRQGANEQFF
14	.	TRBV6-5	.	TRBJ2-3	TGTGCCAGCAGTACGCGACGAATCACAGATACGCAGTATTTT	CASSTRRITDTQYF
15	.	TRBV6-5	TRBD1	TRBJ1-5	TGTGCCAGCAGCCCTAGACAGGGAGACAATCAGCCCCAGCATTTT	CASSPRQGDNQPQHF
17	.	TRBV5-1	.	TRBJ2-7	TGCGCCAGCAGCTTCCCTCGGTCGACAGGAACCCCCTACGAGCAGTACTTC	CASSFPRSTGTPYEQYF
14	.	TRBV14	.	TRBJ2-5	TGTGCCAGCAGCCAAGATCGACTTCAGGAGACCCAGTACTTC	CASSQDRLQETQYF
15	.	TRBV6-1	.	TRBJ1-5	TGTGCCAGCAAAGTGGAGGACAGAGAGTACCAGCCCCAGCATTTT	CASKVEDREYQPQHF
13	once	TRBV7-2	.	TRBJ1-3	TGTGCCAGCAGCTATTACTCTGGAAACACCATATATTTT	CASSYYSGNTIYF
15	.	TRBV19	TRBD1	TRBJ2-1	TGTGCCAGTAGGGACAGGGGGCGCATAGGGAATGAGCAGTTCTTC	CASRDRGRIGNEQFF
14	.	TRBV19	.	TRBJ2-5	TGTGCCAGTAGTATTGGCCAGGGAGAAGAGACCCAGTACTTC	CASSIGQGEETQYF
11	.	TRBV28	.	TRBJ2-5	TGTGCCAGCAGTCTCCAAGAGACCCAGTACTTC	CASSLQETQYF
15	.	TRBV25-1	TRBD1	TRBJ2-2	TGTGCCAGCAGCCCCAGACAGGGGGCTGCCGGGGAGCTGTTTTTT	CASSPRQGAAGELFF
15	.	TRBV6-5	.	TRBJ1-6	TGTGCCAGCAGCCCGGGAAAGCGGGAGAATTCACCCCTCCACTTT	CASSPGKRENSPLHF
15	.	TRBV6-4	TRBD2	TRBJ2-1	TGTGCCAGCAGACCTAGCGGGGGGGGGATAAATGAGCAGTTCTTC	CASRPSGGGINEQFF
12	.	TRBV28	.	TRBJ2-7	TGTGCCAGCACGAAACTCGCCTACGAGCAGTACTTC	CASTKLAYEQYF
14	.	TRBV2	.	TRBJ1-2	TGTGCCAGCACTGGACAGACCCACCTCAATGGCTACACCTTC	CASTGQTHLNGYTF
13	.	TRBV11-3	.	TRBJ2-1	TGTGCCAGCAGCTTAATGGGCAACAATGAGCAGTTCTTC	CASSLMGNNEQFF
14	.	TRBV7-9	.	TRBJ2-7	TGTGCCAGCAGCTTATTGACAGAGCCTTACGAGCAGTACTTC	CASSLLTEPYEQYF
19	once	TRBV21-1	.	TRBJ1-5	TGTGCCAGCAGCAAAGACGGGGAGGGTGGGACAGCTAGCAATCAGCCCCAGCATTTT	CASSKDGEGGTASNQPQHF
15	.	TRBV7-2	TRBD2	TRBJ2-7	TGTGCCAGCAGCTTTGGAGGGAGGGCCTCCTACGAGCAGTACTTC	CASSFGGRASYEQYF
16	.	TRBV5-1	TRBD1	TRBJ1-3	TGCGCCAGCAGTGGGGGACAGCACAGCTCTGGAAACACCATATATTTT	CASSGGQHSSGNTIYF
10	.	TRBV7-3	.	TRBJ2-3	TGTGCCGACGGGACCGATACGCAGTATTTT	CADGTDTQYF
11	once	TRBV7-7	.	TRBJ2-5	TGTGCCAGCAGCGTAGGGGAGACCCAGTACTTC	CASSVGETQYF
14	.	TRBV7-2	TRBD2	TRBJ2-3	TGTGCCAGCAGCGCCTGGGGGGGTGAGGATACGCAGTATTTT	CASSAWGGEDTQYF
14	.	TRBV18	.	TRBJ2-1	TGTGCCAGCTCACCATCGAGGGGGAATTATGAGCAGTTCTTC	CASSPSRGNYEQFF
15	.	TRBV5-4	.	TRBJ2-1	TGTGCCAGCACCCTGGGACTCCGCTCCTACAATGAGCAGTTCTTC	CASTLGLRSYNEQFF
16	.	TRBV27	.	TRBJ2-1	TGTGCCAGCAGTTTATCGCCTAGCGCTACCTACAATGAGCAGTTCTTC	CASSLSPSATYNEQFF
13	.	TRBV18	.	TRBJ1-5	TGTGCCAGCTCACCGGGAGAGAATCAGCCCCAGCATTTT	CASSPGENQPQHF
16	.	TRBV9	TRBD2	TRBJ2-1	TGTGCCAGCAGCGTAGAAAGCGGGAGGGGAAACAATGAGCAGTTCTTC	CASSVESGRGNNEQFF
18	.	TRBV5-1	TRBD2	TRBJ2-4	TGCGCCAGCAGCTTGGTTGCTAGCGGAGCACTAGCCAAAAACATTCAGTACTTC	CASSLVASGALAKNIQYF
17	.	TRBV28	TRBD2	TRBJ2-3	TGTGCCAGCAGTTTACTCTCGACTAGCGGGACCACAGATACGCAGTATTTT	CASSLLSTSGTTDTQYF
16	.	TRBV27	TRBD1	TRBJ2-1	TGTGCCAGCAGCCTCGCGGGACAGGGAGGGGGAAATGAGCAGTTCTTC	CASSLAGQGGGNEQFF